One sample yielded the 18 T cell receptor beta chains listed below, sequenced in a study of blood T cell repertoires in COVID-19. The table came from immunoSEQ multiplex PCR; TCRdb's copy has only in-frame clones and leaves some out. The repertoire consists of some 58,000 clones, with 90% to 95% occurring once and the leading ten covering roughly 4.2%. The sequenced sample consisted of peripheral blood. The origin of the receptors is a man aged 45-65 years with active COVID-19.

This chain joins TRBV7-8 and TRBJ2-5, with 13 positions matching TRBD2. Germline V gene data show CDR1 as SGHVS and CDR2 as FQNEAQ. This CDR3 is built from 17 residues. After removal of 4 bases from V and 4 bases from J, the junction contained 9 bases not matched to a gene. The CDR3 sequence is CASSSPRTSGSGETQYF. CDR3 bases: TGTGCCAGCAGCTCCCCCAGGACTAGCGGGAGTGGAGAGACCCAGTACTTC.

The chain couples TRBV2 to TRBJ2-3, with a possible D match to TRBD2 (5 bases). Germline lookup yields CDR1 SNHLY and CDR2 FYNNEI. V was trimmed by 0 bases and J by 3 bases, leaving 10 bases between them. This CDR3 has 15 residues. CDR3 in amino acids: CASSEAGVGTDTQYF. The DNA for the CDR3 is TGTGCCAGCAGTGAAGCGGGAGTAGGGACAGATACGCAGTATTTT.

V gene TRBV28 combines with J gene TRBJ2-5; 8 bases agree with TRBD1. Germline CDR1 and CDR2: MDHEN and SYDVKM. Unmatched junction bases numbered 10, after V lost 6 bases and J lost 4 bases. This CDR3 is built from 15 residues. The CDR3 DNA is TGTGCCAGCAGCCCTCAGGGGGCGCAGGGAGAGACCCAGTACTTC. Translated: CASSPQGAQGETQYF.

This clone was counted a single time. J is TRBJ1-5 and V is TRBV10-3; 7 bases are shared with TRBD1. This CDR3 contains 12 residues. Germline CDR1 is ENHRY and CDR2 is SYGVKD. With V trimmed by 10 bases and J by 6 bases, 6 bases remained unmatched. The CDR3 region is CATSGGSQPQHF. The CDR3 bases are TGTGCCACCTCAGGGGGAAGTCAGCCCCAGCATTTT.

This clone was detected once. The chain joins TRBV30 to TRBJ1-6; perhaps TRBD1 as D (5 bases). Germline V gene lookup returns CDR1 GTSNPN and CDR2 SVGIG (reference sequence). The CDR3 spans 12 residues. With 3 bases removed from V and 7 bases from J, the gap between germline ends came to 7 bases. For the CDR3, the DNA is TGTGCCTGGAGGACAGCCAATTCACCCCTCCACTTT. This encodes CAWRTANSPLHF.

The chain combines TRBV19 with TRBJ1-2, with 7 bases lining up with TRBD1. CDR1 and CDR2 from the germline V gene are LNHDA and SQIVND (reference sequence). Trimming removed 3 bases from V and 5 bases from J; junction bases left unmatched: 12. This CDR3 is built from 16 residues. The chain's CDR3 is CASSILGEGAGYGYTF. The CDR3 DNA reads TGTGCCAGTAGTATCTTGGGTGAGGGGGCCGGGTATGGCTACACCTTC.

This chain joins TRBV14 and TRBJ2-3; a weak D match, TRBD1 (5 bases). The germline V gene encodes CDR1 SGHDN and CDR2 FVKESK. The CDR3 loop spans 15 amino acids. Trimming took 2 bases from V and 0 from J, leaving 9 bases between them. As DNA, the CDR3 is TGTGCCAGCAGCCAATGGGCAGGGAGCACAGATACGCAGTATTTT. Protein product: CASSQWAGSTDTQYF.

The chain links TRBV2 to TRBJ2-1; D is undetermined. This CDR3 region has 18 residues. From germline, CDR1 is SNHLY and CDR2 FYNNEI. V lost 7 bases, J lost 0 bases, and 22 bases lay in between. CDR3 amino acids: CASTPQNFKPSSYNEQFF. The CDR3 DNA sequence: TGTGCCAGCACCCCACAGAACTTCAAACCCAGCTCCTACAATGAGCAGTTCTTC.

The CDR3 is CASSLTTADTQYF. CDR3 bases: TGTGCCAGCTCACTAACGACAGCCGATACGCAGTATTTT. The J gene is TRBJ2-3, the V gene TRBV18, with TRBD1 as a possible D gene (5 bases). Trimming removed 4 bases from V and 6 bases from J, with 11 bases in between. This CDR3 is built from 13 residues. Germline V gives CDR1 KGHSH, CDR2 LQKENI.

This clone was found once. V and J are TRBV12-3 or TRBV12-4 and TRBJ2-5, with D tentatively TRBD2 (7 bases). The CDR3 is 13 amino acids. V lost 6 bases to trimming and J lost 5 bases, with 13 bases between them. CDR3 loop: CASSPRGGETQYF. CDR3 bases: TGTGCCAGCAGCCCGAGGGGGGGTGAGACCCAGTACTTC.

J is TRBJ2-7 and V is TRBV7-2; 8 bases map to TRBD2. The J segment lost 2 bases and the V segment lost 7 bases, leaving 7 bases of the junction unmatched. Per germline, CDR1 SGHTA and CDR2 FQGNSA. The CDR3 is made up of 14 amino acids. The CDR3 DNA sequence: TGTGCCAGCACCCCCGGGACTAGGGCCTACGAGCAGTACTTC. This gives the protein CASTPGTRAYEQYF.

The chain joins TRBV5-5 to TRBJ2-5, with D unclear. Trimming removed 0 bases from V and 3 bases from J, with 15 bases in between. The V gene's germline CDR1 is SGHKS and CDR2 YYEKEE (reference sequence). The CDR3 is made up of 16 amino acids. The CDR3 DNA is TGTGCCAGCAGCTTGGCGCGGTCGTCCCAAAAAGAGACCCAGTACTTC. Translated, it gives CASSLARSSQKETQYF.

This clone was seen once. J is TRBJ2-3 and V is TRBV11-3; TRBD2 aligns across 7 bases. This CDR3 has 16 amino acids. Per the germline V gene, CDR1 is SGHNT and CDR2 is YENEEA. Trimming at V came to 2 bases and at J to 2 bases, leaving 7 bases not matched to a gene. The DNA of the CDR3 is TGTGCCAGCAGCTTAACACGACTAGCCGACACAGATACGCAGTATTTT. Translation: CASSLTRLADTDTQYF.

V gene TRBV7-3 combines with J gene TRBJ2-3; 9 bases fit TRBD2. The junction had 6 bases not matched to a gene; V was cut back by 5 bases and J by 3 bases. The CDR3 length is 15 residues. Germline values: CDR1 SGHTA, CDR2 FQGTGA. CDR3 loop: CASSLTSGTTDTQYF. The CDR3 nucleotides are TGTGCCAGCAGCCTGACTAGCGGAACTACAGATACGCAGTATTTT.

This chain uses TRBV6-6 with TRBJ1-2, with D uncertain. The V and J ends lost 9 bases and 0 bases respectively, with 11 bases between them. Germline values: CDR1 MNHNY, CDR2 SVGAGI (reference sequence). This CDR3 is built from 13 residues. CDR3 DNA: TGTGCCAGTTCGGGTGGTTCTAACTATGGCTACACCTTC. It is translated as CASSGGSNYGYTF.

The gene calls are TRBV6-4 and TRBJ2-3; D unclear. The V gene's germline CDR1 is MRHNA and CDR2 SNTAGT. V lost 4 bases, J lost 0 bases, and 5 bases lay in between. The CDR3 is 13 amino acids. Written as DNA, the CDR3 is TGTGCCAGCAGTGTGACTAGCACAGATACGCAGTATTTT. This encodes CASSVTSTDTQYF.

The gene calls are TRBV5-1 and TRBJ2-6; 9 nucleotides agree with TRBD1. The CDR3 runs 18 residues. V lost 4 bases and J lost 2; bases outside the gene matches: 10. The germline CDR1 and CDR2 sequences are SGHRS and YFSETQ. In nucleotides, the CDR3 is TGCGCCAGCAGCGTACAGGGGGCGCGAGGTGCTGGGGCCAACGTCCTGACTTTC. It translates to CASSVQGARGAGANVLTF.

The V gene is TRBV15, the J gene TRBJ2-7; possible D gene TRBD2, 6 bases. This CDR3 has 14 residues. The ends were cut back, 1 base at V and 3 bases at J, with 10 bases in the middle. CDR1 is LNHNV, CDR2 YYDKDF, per germline (reference sequence). CDR3 coding DNA: TGTGCCACCAGCAGAGGCGGGACCCTCTACGAGCAGTACTTC. It is translated as CATSRGGTLYEQYF.